The TCR beta chain under discussion was sequenced for a study of graft-versus-host responses after intestinal transplantation. Study background: Multivisceral, liver-intestinal, or isolated intestinal grafts went to recipients.

The assay was immunoSEQ multiplex PCR, and TCRdb's table has in-frame clones only and misses some. The sample lists tens of thousands of clones; about 95% were seen once. Study conclusions and caveats: Early HvG declines after transplant were associated with peak circulating GvH clone levels.

The germline V gene has CDR1 MNHNS and CDR2 SASEGT. The CDR3 is 12 residues long. V lost 7 bases to trimming and J lost 9 bases, with 13 bases between them. With respect to this clone: Its antigen is currently unknown.

This specimen consisted of unstimulated CD8+ T cells sorted from spleen or lymph node cells, obtained before transplant. The genes are TRBV6-1 and TRBJ2-1; a weak D match, TRBD2 (5 bases). This clonotype originated in a human donor who was the organ donor for an intestinal transplant. In DNA form, the CDR3 reads TGTGCCAGCACTTGGGAGACTGCTGAGCAGTTCTTC. The encoded protein is CASTWETAEQFF.